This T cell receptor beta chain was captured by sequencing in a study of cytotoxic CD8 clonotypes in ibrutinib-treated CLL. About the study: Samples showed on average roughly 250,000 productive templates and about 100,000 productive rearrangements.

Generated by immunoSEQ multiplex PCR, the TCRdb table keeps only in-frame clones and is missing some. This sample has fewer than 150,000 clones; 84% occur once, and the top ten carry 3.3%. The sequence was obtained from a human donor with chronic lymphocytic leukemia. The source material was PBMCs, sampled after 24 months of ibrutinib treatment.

The CDR3 DNA reads as TGTGCCAGCAGCCCGGGACCTTCCCTTCCGAACACTGAAGCTTTCTTT. Its translation: CASSPGPSLPNTEAFF. The chain employs TRBV5-4 and TRBJ1-1; possible D gene TRBD1, 5 bases. The V gene's germline CDR1 is SGHNT and CDR2 YYREEE (reference sequence). V lost 4 bases, J lost 1 base, and 17 bases lay in between. This CDR3 contains 16 residues.